This T cell receptor beta chain was retrieved from a study of siplizumab effects on memory and regulatory T cells. Study-level points and caveats: No assignable naive or memory phenotype existed for roughly 80-97% of proliferating CD4+ or CD8+ clones.

The CDR3 extends over 14 amino acids. From germline, CDR1 is SGHAT and CDR2 FQDESV (reference sequence). Trimming cost V 5 bases and J 5 bases, with 15 bases left between them. Regarding this clone: The antigen remains unidentified.

TCRdb's table, derived via immunoSEQ multiplex PCR, lists solely in-frame clones and lacks some. Of some 65,000 clones in the sample, about 90% were seen once. The source is a human donor in good health. V is TRBV11-1 and J is TRBJ2-5; D tentatively fits TRBD1 or TRBD2 (5 bases each). The source material was Tregs sorted from blood. CDR3 residues: CASSQGWGTETQYF. CDR3 nucleotides: TGTGCCAGCAGCCAAGGTTGGGGGACGGAGACCCAGTACTTC.